This T cell receptor (beta chain) was recovered during a study of spatial heterogeneity in lung cancer. Time point: sample taken at primary tumor resection. One entry per CDR3 protein, called by TCRdb with MiXCR from the 5' RACE reads. The sample includes roughly 3,000 distinct CDR3 sequences, 8% to 10% of them seen just once. Trimming stripped 1 base from V and 5 bases from J, with 9 bases between. Germline values: CDR1 SGHAT, CDR2 FQNNGV. The CDR3 loop spans 14 amino acids. Findings of the study overall: Tumoral mutation counts were tracked by counts of expanded intratumoral alpha and beta TCRs.

This clonotype is deemed large. The antigen remains unidentified. This TCR derives from a female donor with early-stage non-small cell lung cancer. The material sequenced was lung tumor tissue, taken at surgery. The gene calls are TRBV11-2 and TRBJ2-4; D is uncertain. CDR3 DNA: TGTGCCAGCAGCTTAGTAGGCGTCGAAAACATTCAGTACTTC. This translates into CASSLVGVENIQYF.